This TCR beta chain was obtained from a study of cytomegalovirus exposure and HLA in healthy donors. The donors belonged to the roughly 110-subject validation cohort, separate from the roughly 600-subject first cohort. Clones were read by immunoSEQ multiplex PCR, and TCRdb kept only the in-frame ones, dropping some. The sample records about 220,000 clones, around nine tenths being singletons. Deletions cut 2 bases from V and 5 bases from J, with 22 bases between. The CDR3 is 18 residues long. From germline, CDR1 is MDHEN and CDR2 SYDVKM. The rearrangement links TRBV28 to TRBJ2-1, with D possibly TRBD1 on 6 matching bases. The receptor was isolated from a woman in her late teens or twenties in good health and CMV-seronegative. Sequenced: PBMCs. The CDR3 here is CASSLRLSGTSKNNEQFF. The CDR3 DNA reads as TGTGCCAGCAGTTTAAGGTTGTCGGGGACAAGTAAAAACAATGAGCAGTTCTTC.